This T cell receptor beta chain was profiled in a study of OX40 agonist ivuxolimab in advanced cancers. Across the whole study: The patients' treatment was ivuxolimab, an agonistic anti-OX40 (CD134) antibody.

The CDR3 sequence is 14 residues long. Trimming removed 7 bases at V and 5 bases at J, with 19 bases between. Germline CDR1 and CDR2: SQVTM and ANQGSEA. This clone was counted between two and nine times. Its target is unknown. Profiling relied on immunoSEQ multiplex PCR, and the TCRdb table lists in-frame clones only, not all of them. Here the sample spans more than 55,000 clones, more than 80% being singletons. Study results and limitations: Relative to CD4+, CD8+ T cells held more expanded clones on average.

The sample consisted of CD4+ or CD8+ T cells sorted from blood, taken in a trial of the OX40 agonist ivuxolimab. The sequence came from an adult with an advanced solid tumor such as melanoma, head and neck, liver or kidney cancer. The J gene is TRBJ2-3, the V gene TRBV29-1; D may be TRBD2 (6 bases). The CDR3 DNA sequence: TGCAGCGGCGGGGTGGGGTCCGCGGGAGATACGCAGTATTTT. Translated: CSGGVGSAGDTQYF.